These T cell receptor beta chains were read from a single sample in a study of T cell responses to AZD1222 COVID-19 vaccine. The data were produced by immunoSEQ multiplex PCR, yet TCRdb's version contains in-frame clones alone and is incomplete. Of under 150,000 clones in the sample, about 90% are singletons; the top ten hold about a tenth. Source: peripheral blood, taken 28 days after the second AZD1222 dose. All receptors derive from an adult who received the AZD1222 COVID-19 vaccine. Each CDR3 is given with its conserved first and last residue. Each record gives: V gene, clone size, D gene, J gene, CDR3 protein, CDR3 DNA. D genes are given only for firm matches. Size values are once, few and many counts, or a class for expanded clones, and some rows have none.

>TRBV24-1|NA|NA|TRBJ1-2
CATSDPRQSNYGYTF
TGTGCCACCAGTGATCCCCGACAGTCTAACTATGGCTACACCTTC
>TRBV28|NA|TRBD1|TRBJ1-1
CASSLQGAPTEAFF
TGTGCCAGCAGTTTACAGGGGGCCCCCACTGAAGCTTTCTTT
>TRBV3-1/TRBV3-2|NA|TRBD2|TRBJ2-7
CASSQGTSSYEQYF
TGTGCCAGCAGTCAAGGGACTAGCTCCTACGAGCAGTACTTC
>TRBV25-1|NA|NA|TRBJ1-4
CASTVGGANEKLFF
TGTGCCAGCACCGTGGGCGGGGCTAATGAAAAACTGTTTTTT
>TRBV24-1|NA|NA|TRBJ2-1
CATSDLDSDDEQFF
TGTGCCACCAGTGATTTAGACTCCGATGATGAGCAGTTCTTC
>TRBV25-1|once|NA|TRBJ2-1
CASSDGGDNNEQFF
TGTGCCAGCAGTGATGGTGGGGATAACAATGAGCAGTTCTTC
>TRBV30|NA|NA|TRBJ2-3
CAWNRGTDTQYF
TGTGCCTGGAACCGGGGGACAGATACGCAGTATTTT
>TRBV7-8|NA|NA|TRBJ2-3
CASSPGRDPYTDTQYF
TGTGCCAGCAGCCCCGGACGGGACCCCTACACAGATACGCAGTATTTT
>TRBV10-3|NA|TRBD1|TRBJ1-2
CAITWDRGINYGYTF
TGTGCCATCACGTGGGACAGGGGTATTAACTATGGCTACACCTTC
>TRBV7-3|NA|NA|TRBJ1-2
CASSLGEYPGTDYGYTF
TGTGCCAGCAGCTTAGGGGAGTATCCCGGGACGGACTATGGCTACACCTTC
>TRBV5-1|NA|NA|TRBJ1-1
CASSLTWGANTEAFF
TGCGCCAGCAGCTTGACCTGGGGCGCGAACACTGAAGCTTTCTTT
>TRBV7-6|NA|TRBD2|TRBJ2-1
CASSRGLLQPAYNEQFF
TGTGCCAGCAGTCGGGGACTACTTCAACCCGCCTACAATGAGCAGTTCTTC
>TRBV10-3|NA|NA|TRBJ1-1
CAISESGGGHGNTEAFF
TGTGCCATCAGTGAGTCGGGGGGAGGACACGGGAACACTGAAGCTTTCTTT
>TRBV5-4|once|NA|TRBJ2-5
CALGPEQETQYF
TGTGCCCTGGGCCCAGAACAAGAGACCCAGTACTTC
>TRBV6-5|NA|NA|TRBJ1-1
CASRRTVGEAFF
TGTGCCAGCAGACGGACAGTCGGTGAAGCTTTCTTT
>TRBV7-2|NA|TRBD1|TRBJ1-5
CASSLGAGGGQPQHF
TGTGCCAGCAGCTTAGGGGCAGGGGGAGGGCAGCCCCAGCATTTT
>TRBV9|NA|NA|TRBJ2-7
CASSGDLEYEQYF
TGTGCCAGCAGCGGGGACTTGGAATACGAGCAGTACTTC
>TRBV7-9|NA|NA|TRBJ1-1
CASSPPENTEAFF
TGTGCCAGCAGCCCCCCGGAGAACACTGAAGCTTTCTTT
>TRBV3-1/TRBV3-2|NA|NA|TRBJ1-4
CASSQAQLGGSGLFF
TGTGCCAGCAGCCAAGCGCAACTGGGGGGGTCAGGGCTGTTTTTT
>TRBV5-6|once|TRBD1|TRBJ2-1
CASSPETGNEQFF
TGTGCCAGCAGCCCGGAGACAGGGAATGAGCAGTTCTTC
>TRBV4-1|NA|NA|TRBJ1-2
CASSQGTTANYGYTF
TGCGCCAGCAGCCAAGGGACGACAGCTAACTATGGCTACACCTTC
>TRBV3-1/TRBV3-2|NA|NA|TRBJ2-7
CASSLAPGRISYEQYF
TGTGCCAGCAGCCTTGCTCCGGGAAGGATCTCCTACGAGCAGTACTTC